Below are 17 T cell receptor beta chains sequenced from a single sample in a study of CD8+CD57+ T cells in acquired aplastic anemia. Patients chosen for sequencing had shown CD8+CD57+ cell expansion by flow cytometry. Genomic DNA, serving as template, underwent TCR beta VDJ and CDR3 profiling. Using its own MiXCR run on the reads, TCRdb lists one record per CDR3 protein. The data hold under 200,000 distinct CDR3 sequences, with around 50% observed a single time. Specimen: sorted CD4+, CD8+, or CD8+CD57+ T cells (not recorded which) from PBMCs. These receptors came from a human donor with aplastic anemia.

CDR3 nucleotide sequence: TGCAGCGTTTCGGGACAGGGGAACTACGAGCAGTACTTC. It codes for CSVSGQGNYEQYF. The chain is built from TRBV29-1 and TRBJ2-7; TRBD1 aligns across 10 bases. Germline CDR1 reads SQVTM; CDR2 reads ANQGSEA. Trimming took 5 bases from V and 3 from J; bases not matched to a gene: 4. The CDR3 totals 13 residues.

Written as DNA, the CDR3 is TGTGCCAGTAGTGCCGGACAGCCCCAGCATTTT. Amino acid sequence: CASSAGQPQHF. The V gene is TRBV19, the J gene TRBJ1-5; D is unclear. Trimming cost V 5 bases and J 7 bases, with 6 bases left between them. The germline gives CDR1 LNHDA, CDR2 SQIVND (reference sequence). This CDR3 region has 11 residues.

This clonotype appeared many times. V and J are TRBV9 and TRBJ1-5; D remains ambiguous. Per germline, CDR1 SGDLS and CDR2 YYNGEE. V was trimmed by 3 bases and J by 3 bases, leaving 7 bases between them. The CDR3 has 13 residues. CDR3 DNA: TGTGCCAGCAGCGCAGATTACAATCAGCCCCAGCATTTT. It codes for CASSADYNQPQHF.

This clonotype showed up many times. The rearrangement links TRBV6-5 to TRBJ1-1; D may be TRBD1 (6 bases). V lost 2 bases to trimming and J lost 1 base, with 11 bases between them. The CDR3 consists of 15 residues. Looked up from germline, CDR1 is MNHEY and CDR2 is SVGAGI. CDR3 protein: CASSYNGGANTEAFF. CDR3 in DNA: TGTGCCAGCAGTTACAACGGGGGGGCGAACACTGAAGCTTTCTTT.

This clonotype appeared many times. Written as DNA, the CDR3 is TGTGCCATCATTCCGGACAGGGGCTTGATCTACGAGCAGTACTTC. This codes for CAIIPDRGLIYEQYF. This chain links TRBV10-3 with TRBJ2-7; 9 nucleotides agree with TRBD1. V lost 7 bases and J lost 3; bases outside the gene matches: 10. CDR1 is ENHRY, CDR2 SYGVKD, per germline. The CDR3 is 15 amino acids.

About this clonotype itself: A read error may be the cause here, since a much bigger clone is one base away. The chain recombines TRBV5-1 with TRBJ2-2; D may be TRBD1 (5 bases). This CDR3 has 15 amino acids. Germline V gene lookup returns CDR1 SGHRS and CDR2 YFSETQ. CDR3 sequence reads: CAGSLEQVYTGELFF. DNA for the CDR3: TGCGCCGGCAGCTTGGAACAGGTATACACCGGGGAGCTGTTTTTT.

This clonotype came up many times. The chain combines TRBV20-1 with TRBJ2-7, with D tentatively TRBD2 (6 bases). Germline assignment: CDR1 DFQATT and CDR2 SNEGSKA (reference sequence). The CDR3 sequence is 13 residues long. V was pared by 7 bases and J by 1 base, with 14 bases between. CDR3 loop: CSGRGTRSYEQYF. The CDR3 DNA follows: TGCAGTGGCCGCGGGACGCGGTCCTACGAGCAGTACTTC.

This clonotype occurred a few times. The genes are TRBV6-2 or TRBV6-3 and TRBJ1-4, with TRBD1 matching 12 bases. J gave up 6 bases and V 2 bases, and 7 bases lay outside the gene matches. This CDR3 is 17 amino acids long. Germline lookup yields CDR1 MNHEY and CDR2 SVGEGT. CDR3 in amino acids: CASSYGGTGGEDEKLFF. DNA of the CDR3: TGTGCCAGCAGTTACGGTGGGACAGGGGGCGAGGATGAAAAACTGTTTTTT.

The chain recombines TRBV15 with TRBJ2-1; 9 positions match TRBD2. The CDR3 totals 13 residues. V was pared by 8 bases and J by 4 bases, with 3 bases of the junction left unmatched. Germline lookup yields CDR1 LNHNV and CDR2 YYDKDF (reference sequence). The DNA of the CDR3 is TGTGCCACCCAGCGGGGGGCTTACAATGAGCAGTTCTTC. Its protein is CATQRGAYNEQFF. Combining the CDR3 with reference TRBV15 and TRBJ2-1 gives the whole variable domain DAMVIQNPRYQVTQFGKPVTLSCSQTLNHNVMYWYQQKSSQAPKLLFHYYDKDFNNEADTPDNFQSRRPNTSFCFLDIRSPGLGDTAMYLCATQRGAYNEQFFGPGTRLTVL.

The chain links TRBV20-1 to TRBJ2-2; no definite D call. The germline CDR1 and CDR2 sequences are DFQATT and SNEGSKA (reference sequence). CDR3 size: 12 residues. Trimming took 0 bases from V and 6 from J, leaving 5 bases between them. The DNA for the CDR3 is TGCAGTGCTAGAGACGTAGCCGGGGAGCTGTTTTTT. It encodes CSARDVAGELFF.

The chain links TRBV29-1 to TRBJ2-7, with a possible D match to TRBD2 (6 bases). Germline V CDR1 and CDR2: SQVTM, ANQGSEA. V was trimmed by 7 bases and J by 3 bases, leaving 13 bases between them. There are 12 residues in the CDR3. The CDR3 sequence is CSAGPGSYEQYF. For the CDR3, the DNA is TGCAGCGCAGGACCCGGGAGCTACGAGCAGTACTTC.

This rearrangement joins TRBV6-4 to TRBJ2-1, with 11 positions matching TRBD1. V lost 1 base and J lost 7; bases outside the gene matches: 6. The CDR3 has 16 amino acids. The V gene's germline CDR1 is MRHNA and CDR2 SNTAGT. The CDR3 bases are TGTGCCAGCAGTGACTTGGAGGGACAGGGGGGGAATGAGCAGTTCTTC. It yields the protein CASSDLEGQGGNEQFF.

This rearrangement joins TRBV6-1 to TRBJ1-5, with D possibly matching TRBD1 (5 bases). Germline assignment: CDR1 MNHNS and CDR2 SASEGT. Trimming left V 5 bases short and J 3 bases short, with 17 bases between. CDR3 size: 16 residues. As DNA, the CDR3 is TGTGCCAGCAGTTCGGGGGGTACAGGTTCCAATCAGCCCCAGCATTTT. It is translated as CASSSGGTGSNQPQHF.

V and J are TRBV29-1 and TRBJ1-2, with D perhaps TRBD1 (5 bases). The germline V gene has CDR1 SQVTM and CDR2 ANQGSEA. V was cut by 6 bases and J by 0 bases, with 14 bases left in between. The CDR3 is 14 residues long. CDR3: CSVLQGVANYGYTF. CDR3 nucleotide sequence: TGCAGCGTCCTCCAGGGAGTAGCTAACTATGGCTACACCTTC. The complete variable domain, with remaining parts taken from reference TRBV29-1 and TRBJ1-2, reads SAVISQKPSRDICQRGTSLTIQCQVDSQVTMMFWYRQQPGQSLTLIATANQGSEATYESGFVIDKFPISRPNLTFSTLTVSNMSPEDSSIYLCSVLQGVANYGYTFGSGTRLTVV.

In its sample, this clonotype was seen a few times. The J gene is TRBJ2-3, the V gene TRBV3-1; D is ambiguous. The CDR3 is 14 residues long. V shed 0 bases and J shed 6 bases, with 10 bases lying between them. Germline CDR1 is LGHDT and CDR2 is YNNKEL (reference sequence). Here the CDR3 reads CASSQDRKVDTQYF. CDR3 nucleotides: TGTGCCAGCAGCCAAGACAGGAAGGTGGATACGCAGTATTTT.

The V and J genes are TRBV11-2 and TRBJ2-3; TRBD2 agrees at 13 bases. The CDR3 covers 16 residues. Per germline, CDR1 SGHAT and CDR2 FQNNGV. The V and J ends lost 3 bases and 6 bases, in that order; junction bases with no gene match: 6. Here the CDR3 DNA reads TGTGCCAGCAGCTTTGGGACTAGCGGGATTCCGGATACGCAGTATTTT. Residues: CASSFGTSGIPDTQYF.

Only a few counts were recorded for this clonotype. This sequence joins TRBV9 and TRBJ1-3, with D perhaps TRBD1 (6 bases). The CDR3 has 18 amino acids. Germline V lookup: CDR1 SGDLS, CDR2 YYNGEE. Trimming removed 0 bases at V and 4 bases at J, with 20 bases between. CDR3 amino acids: CASSVAGGGSGGGNTIYF. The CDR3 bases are TGTGCCAGCAGCGTAGCTGGGGGGGGCTCGGGCGGAGGAAACACCATATATTTT. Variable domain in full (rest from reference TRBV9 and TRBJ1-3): DSGVTQTPKHLITATGQRVTLRCSPRSGDLSVYWYQQSLDQGLQFLIQYYNGEERAKGNILERFSAQQFPDLHSELNLSSLELGDSALYFCASSVAGGGSGGGNTIYFGEGSWLTVV.